These 30 T cell receptor beta chains share one sample of origin, sequenced in a study of identical twins. TCRdb fed the 5' RACE reads into MiXCR, producing one record per CDR3 protein. This table holds 600,000 to 800,000 distinct CDR3 sequences, over 20% found once. These sequences were also reported in another study, on T cells expressing NK-cell markers.

Sequenced material: PBMCs. Receptors were obtained from a woman aged 18-35 years in good health.

This clonotype was seen only a few times. This chain connects TRBV23-1 to TRBJ1-5, with a possible D match to TRBD1 (6 bases). TRBV23-1 is sorted into the ORF group, with uncertain function. The V end lost 8 bases, the J end lost 0 bases, and 20 bases lay between the germline ends. This CDR3 comprises 17 residues. The CDR3 region is CASPHRVQGCSNQPQHF. CDR3 DNA: TGCGCCAGCCCCCACAGGGTCCAAGGGTGTAGCAATCAGCCCCAGCATTTT.

This clonotype came up many times. V gene TRBV6-2 or TRBV6-3 combines with J gene TRBJ2-3; TRBD1 is a possible D gene (6 bases). The V end lost 5 bases, the J end lost 2 bases, and 11 bases lay between the germline ends. This CDR3 is 14 amino acids long. Germline values: CDR1 MNHEY, CDR2 SVGEGT. The chain's CDR3 is CASSPGQSTDTQYF. DNA of the CDR3: TGTGCCAGCAGTCCCGGACAGTCCACAGATACGCAGTATTTT.

This clonotype appeared a few times. CDR3 sequence: CASSQDARHKRLAGGNEQFF. CDR3 DNA sequence: TGTGCCAGCAGCCAAGATGCGAGACACAAGCGACTAGCGGGAGGCAATGAGCAGTTCTTC. This chain connects TRBV3-1 to TRBJ2-1; the match to TRBD2 covers 13 bases. Looked up from germline, CDR1 is LGHDT and CDR2 is YNNKEL (reference sequence). This CDR3 comprises 20 residues. V dropped 0 bases and J dropped 6; count of bases not matched to a gene: 14.

This clonotype was observed a few times. The chain has TRBV7-9 and TRBJ1-1, with D possibly TRBD1 on 5 matching bases. Deletions cut 10 bases from V and 3 bases from J, with 24 bases between. Germline loops: CDR1 SEHNR, CDR2 FQNEAQ (reference sequence). This CDR3 spans 16 amino acids. CDR3 protein: CAISAGTFKGDTEAFF. Written as DNA, the CDR3 is TGTGCCATTTCGGCGGGGACCTTCAAAGGGGACACTGAAGCTTTCTTT. Looking up the rest from reference TRBV7-9 and TRBJ1-1 gives the full variable domain: DTGVSQNPRHKITKRGQNVTFRCDPISEHNRLYWYRQTLGQGPEFLTYFQNEAQLEKSRLLSDRFSAERPKGSFSTLEIQRTEQGDSAMYLCAISAGTFKGDTEAFFGQGTRLTVV.

This clonotype was seen a few times. V and J are TRBV6-1 and TRBJ2-6; TRBD1 agrees at 9 bases. Germline CDR1 is MNHNS and CDR2 is SASEGT. CDR3 length: 16 residues. J gave up 0 bases and V 6 bases, and 3 bases lay outside the gene matches. This chain's CDR3 is CASRQGAHSGANVLTF. The CDR3 DNA is TGTGCCAGCAGACAGGGGGCGCACTCTGGGGCCAACGTCCTGACTTTC.

The chain joins TRBV10-3 to TRBJ2-2; TRBD1 aligns across 8 bases. The CDR3 runs to 14 residues. Germline CDR1 and CDR2: ENHRY and SYGVKD. With 6 bases clipped from V and 1 base from J, the junction kept 1 base outside the gene matches. In DNA, the CDR3 is TGTGCCATCAGACAGGGGGTGAACACCGGGGAGCTGTTTTTT. It specifies CAIRQGVNTGELFF.

There are a few counts of this clonotype. This sequence joins TRBV20-1 and TRBJ2-4; 8 nucleotides line up with TRBD2. Germline CDR1 and CDR2: DFQATT and SNEGSKA (reference sequence). With V trimmed by 6 bases and J by 11 bases, 6 bases remained unmatched. The CDR3 is 11 amino acids. CDR3 in amino acids: CSAETGGVQYF. DNA of the CDR3: TGCAGTGCGGAGACGGGAGGGGTTCAGTACTTC.

V is TRBV6-4 and J is TRBJ2-2, with D unresolved. Trimming removed 6 bases from V and 7 bases from J, with 9 bases in between. The germline V gene encodes CDR1 MRHNA and CDR2 SNTAGT. This CDR3 is 12 amino acids long. In nucleotides, the CDR3 is TGTGCCAGCAGCGACCTCAGCGGGGAGCTGTTTTTT. Encoded protein: CASSDLSGELFF.

The rearrangement links TRBV29-1 to TRBJ2-7; D remains ambiguous. This CDR3 has 14 amino acids. With 7 bases removed from V and 0 bases from J, the gap between germline ends came to 16 bases. Per germline, CDR1 SQVTM and CDR2 ANQGSEA. The CDR3 loop is CSAKFGDVSYEQYF. CDR3 bases: TGCAGCGCTAAGTTTGGAGACGTCTCCTACGAGCAGTACTTC.

This clonotype was recorded a few times. The chain carries TRBV7-2 and TRBJ2-1; 8 bases are a match to TRBD1. The CDR3 covers 16 residues. Germline lookup yields CDR1 SGHTA and CDR2 FQGNSA. V lost 0 bases to trimming and J lost 0 bases; unmatched junction nucleotides: 1. CDR3 nucleotide sequence: TGTGCCAGCAGCTTAGCCGGGACAGGCTCCTACAATGAGCAGTTCTTC. Its translation is CASSLAGTGSYNEQFF.

The sample holds many counts of this clonotype. The chain links TRBV20-1 to TRBJ2-5; D is unresolved. Germline V gene sequence: CDR1 DFQATT, CDR2 SNEGSKA (reference sequence). The germline V and J ends were trimmed by 0 bases and 3 bases, with 8 bases remaining between them. This CDR3 comprises 13 residues. The CDR3 DNA sequence: TGCAGTGCTAGAGAAACTGCAAAAGAGACCCAGTACTTC. This translates into CSARETAKETQYF.

This clonotype was observed a few times. This rearrangement joins TRBV12-3 or TRBV12-4 to TRBJ1-2; tentatively, D is TRBD1 (5 bases). This CDR3 region has 17 residues. The V and J ends lost 2 bases and 0 bases respectively, with 16 bases between them. For the CDR3, the DNA is TGTGCCAGCAGTTTACGGACCCGGCCGGGGGCTAACTATGGCTACACCTTC. Translation gives CASSLRTRPGANYGYTF.

The CDR3 reads CASSLEAGAGGANTEAFF. The CDR3 nucleotides are TGTGCCAGCAGCTTGGAGGCGGGCGCAGGGGGTGCGAACACTGAAGCTTTCTTT. This chain uses TRBV5-6 with TRBJ1-1, with 7 bases matching TRBD1. The CDR3 sequence is 18 residues long. Germline loops: CDR1 SGHDT, CDR2 YYEEEE. The V gene end was trimmed by 0 bases and the J gene end by 1 base; junction bases not matched to a gene: 12.

The chain uses TRBV5-5 and TRBJ2-3, with D unresolved. From germline, CDR1 is SGHKS and CDR2 YYEKEE (reference sequence). V dropped 4 bases and J dropped 8 bases, with 20 bases sitting between them. This CDR3 has 15 residues. The CDR3 spells CASSPRPETVGTQYF. The CDR3 DNA reads as TGTGCCAGCAGCCCGCGGCCGGAAACAGTGGGTACGCAGTATTTT.

This sequence joins TRBV29-1 and TRBJ2-2, with a possible D match to TRBD1 (6 bases). The V and J ends lost 2 bases and 1 base respectively, with 8 bases between them. CDR3 length equals 14 residues. Germline values: CDR1 SQVTM, CDR2 ANQGSEA. The DNA of the CDR3 is TGCAGCGTTGAATCGGGACAGAACACCGGGGAGCTGTTTTTT. This translates into CSVESGQNTGELFF.

This clonotype has at least ten counts. The chain has TRBV15 and TRBJ2-5; the D is unclear. This CDR3 is 14 amino acids long. Germline-derived CDR1 and CDR2 are LNHNV and YYDKDF (reference sequence). The germline V and J ends were trimmed by 0 bases and 1 base, with 6 bases remaining between them. CDR3 amino acids: CATSRESVQETQYF. CDR3 DNA: TGTGCCACCAGCAGAGAGAGCGTCCAAGAGACCCAGTACTTC.

This clonotype came up a few times. This chain uses TRBV7-9 with TRBJ2-7, with 7 bases matching TRBD1. With 7 bases clipped from V and 5 bases from J, the junction kept 2 bases outside the gene matches. This CDR3 spans 11 amino acids. Germline lookup yields CDR1 SEHNR and CDR2 FQNEAQ (reference sequence). DNA for the CDR3: TGTGCCAGCACCGACAGGGACGAGCAGTACTTC. Amino acid sequence: CASTDRDEQYF.

The chain recombines TRBV5-1 with TRBJ2-3; no reliable D call. This CDR3 spans 14 amino acids. The germline gives CDR1 SGHRS, CDR2 YFSETQ. V lost 3 bases and J 2 bases, leaving 10 bases between the germline ends. In nucleotides, the CDR3 is TGCGCCAGCAGCTCTGGACGTCACACAGATACGCAGTATTTT. It translates to CASSSGRHTDTQYF.

This clonotype came up many times. V is TRBV5-1 and J is TRBJ2-1; D is unresolved. CDR1 is SGHRS and CDR2 is YFSETQ in the germline V gene. There are 12 residues in the CDR3. V was cut by 2 bases and J by 10 bases, with 10 bases left in between. The CDR3 DNA is TGCGCCAGCAGCTTCTTACCCGGCGAGCAGTTCTTC. This codes for CASSFLPGEQFF.

The chain links TRBV15 to TRBJ2-3; D may be TRBD2 (5 bases). The germline V and J ends were trimmed by 0 bases and 5 bases, with 21 bases remaining between them. Germline assignment: CDR1 LNHNV and CDR2 YYDKDF (reference sequence). This CDR3 has 18 amino acids. The CDR3 loop is CATSRDRGHSSPLDTQYF. The CDR3 DNA follows: TGTGCCACCAGCAGAGATCGGGGTCATAGCAGCCCTCTAGATACGCAGTATTTT.

This clonotype was observed a handful of times. The chain recombines TRBV3-1 with TRBJ2-7; D not resolved. CDR3 size: 14 residues. Between the trimmed V and J ends, which lost 1 base and 2 bases, there was a span of 9 bases. Germline V gives CDR1 LGHDT, CDR2 YNNKEL (reference sequence). In DNA form, the CDR3 reads TGTGCCAGCAGCCAAGGCGACAAGACCTACGAGCAGTACTTC. It is translated as CASSQGDKTYEQYF.

The rearrangement links TRBV5-6 to TRBJ2-7, with 9 bases lining up with TRBD2. In germline, CDR1 is SGHDT, CDR2 YYEEEE. J lost 0 bases, V lost 4 bases, and 5 bases had no gene match. The CDR3 spans 15 residues. The chain's CDR3 is CASSHGLAISYEQYF. For the CDR3, the DNA is TGTGCCAGCAGCCACGGACTAGCGATCTCCTACGAGCAGTACTTC.

V usage is TRBV5-1 and J usage is TRBJ2-7; TRBD2 matches 8 bases. Trimming cost V 2 bases and J 6 bases; bases outside gene matches: 10. CDR1 is SGHRS and CDR2 is YFSETQ in the germline V gene. The CDR3 runs 15 residues. CDR3 DNA sequence: TGCGCCAGCAGCTTACTAGCGGCCGAGGGGGGCGAGCAGTACTTC. Translation: CASSLLAAEGGEQYF.

The rearrangement joins TRBV5-1 to TRBJ2-1; 8 bases are shared with TRBD2. The trim removed 3 bases at V and 4 bases at J, leaving 12 bases unmatched. The CDR3 runs 17 residues. The germline V gene encodes CDR1 SGHRS and CDR2 YFSETQ. For the CDR3, the DNA is TGCGCCAGCAGCTCGCCTATCGGGGGGGGAACGTACAATGAGCAGTTCTTC. Protein: CASSSPIGGGTYNEQFF.

The V and J genes are TRBV9 and TRBJ2-5; 12 positions match TRBD2. With 3 bases clipped from V and 0 bases from J, the junction kept 6 bases outside the gene matches. From germline, CDR1 is SGDLS and CDR2 YYNGEE. The CDR3 spans 17 residues. The CDR3 DNA follows: TGTGCCAGCAGCGGACAGACTAGCGGGGGATACCAAGAGACCCAGTACTTC. It yields the protein CASSGQTSGGYQETQYF.

This clonotype has more than one count but fewer than ten. CDR3 loop: CAIRQDGYEQYF. The CDR3 bases are TGTGCCATAAGACAGGATGGCTACGAGCAGTACTTC. This chain uses TRBV10-3 with TRBJ2-7, with D possibly being TRBD1 (6 bases). The CDR3 consists of 12 residues. With 9 bases removed from V and 3 bases from J, the gap between germline ends came to 12 bases. Germline V gene lookup returns CDR1 ENHRY and CDR2 SYGVKD.

This clonotype has just a few counts. In nucleotides, the CDR3 is TGTGCCAGCAGCCCCGGGACCGTGGGGACCCAGTACTTC. Residues: CASSPGTVGTQYF. The chain combines TRBV27 with TRBJ2-5, with D possibly called TRBD1 or TRBD2 (5 bases each). Trimming pared 6 bases from V and 7 bases from J, leaving 15 bases between. The length of the CDR3 is 13 residues. CDR1 and CDR2 (germline): MNHEY, SMNVEV (reference sequence).

This clonotype was observed a few times. The gene calls are TRBV7-9 and TRBJ1-4; a possible D gene is TRBD1 (5 bases). V gave up 4 bases and J gave up 3 bases, with 12 bases separating them. The CDR3 contains 15 residues. CDR1 is SEHNR and CDR2 is FQNEAQ in the germline V gene (reference sequence). The CDR3 bases are TGTGCCAGCAGCTCCCCCAGGGATCCTAATGAAAAACTGTTTTTT. Translating gives CASSSPRDPNEKLFF.

This clonotype was seen only a few times. The gene calls are TRBV20-1 and TRBJ2-7; 9 bases line up with TRBD1. V lost 1 base, J lost 4 bases, and 11 bases stayed unmatched. The CDR3 contains 16 residues. Germline V gene sequence: CDR1 DFQATT, CDR2 SNEGSKA (reference sequence). The CDR3 coding sequence is TGCAGTGCTAGAGCGATGGGACAGGGAAAGGCTTACGAGCAGTACTTC. Translated, it gives CSARAMGQGKAYEQYF.

The chain is built from TRBV5-1 and TRBJ1-2; no clear D gene. Germline assignment: CDR1 SGHRS and CDR2 YFSETQ. The CDR3 loop spans 13 amino acids. The V gene lost 2 bases and the J gene lost 8 bases, with 13 bases spanning the gap. In nucleotides, the CDR3 is TGCGCCAGCAGCTTAACGCCCTTGGAGGGCTACACCTTC. Amino acid sequence: CASSLTPLEGYTF.